This TCR beta chain comes out of a study of cytomegalovirus exposure and HLA in healthy donors. Everyone who donated was a healthy bone marrow donor. Overall study results and limits: Most TCR sequences were seen very rarely across donors, but some public TCRs occurred in many. More clonal expansion characterized HLA-associated TCR beta chains than equally common others in a later analysis. As a later analysis showed, a missense DCLRE1C variant was linked to trimming of TCR beta V- and J-genes.

On this clone: Antigen unknown.

The PCR employed 60 Vbeta primers together with 13 Jbeta primers. The table came from immunoSEQ multiplex PCR; TCRdb's copy has only in-frame clones and leaves some out. The sample shows 210,000 or so clones, roughly 81% of them seen only once. Material: PBMCs. The clonotype comes from a girl aged 2 to 9 in good health and CMV-seronegative.

The CDR3 DNA follows: TGTGCCAGCAAACCAACTAGGAGCTCCTACGAGCAGTACTTC. It is translated as CASKPTRSSYEQYF. The V and J genes are TRBV2 and TRBJ2-7, with D perhaps matching TRBD2 (5 bases). The CDR3 is 14 amino acids. Germline lookup yields CDR1 SNHLY and CDR2 FYNNEI. The ends were cut back, 7 bases at V and 0 bases at J, with 13 bases in the middle.